The 16 T cell receptor beta chains in this list originate from one sample, sequenced in a study of T-cell reconstitution after alpha-beta-depleted transplantation in children. Preparation of the TCRbeta library was carried out with unique molecular identifiers. TCRdb called the PCR reads again in MiXCR, with one record for every CDR3 protein. The sample carries approximately 500,000 distinct CDR3 sequences, roughly a tenth recorded once. Sequencing used PBMCs, obtained before TCRalphabeta/CD19-depleted stem cell transplant. Receptor source: a child under 10 years old with inherited bone marrow failure, due to receive a stem cell transplant.

This clonotype has more than one count but fewer than ten. The genes are TRBV19 and TRBJ2-1; 10 nucleotides align to TRBD2. Trimming at V came to 3 bases and at J to 6 bases, leaving 5 bases not matched to a gene. This CDR3 is built from 15 residues. CDR1 and CDR2 (germline): LNHDA, SQIVND (reference sequence). The CDR3 here is CASSIQRGGANEQFF. CDR3 coding DNA: TGTGCCAGTAGTATTCAGCGGGGGGGGGCCAATGAGCAGTTCTTC. Drawing the rest from reference TRBV19 and TRBJ2-1, the complete variable domain is DGGITQSPKYLFRKEGQNVTLSCEQNLNHDAMYWYRQDPGQGLRLIYYSQIVNDFQKGDIAEGYSVSREKKESFPLTVTSAQKNPTAFYLCASSIQRGGANEQFFGPGTRLTVL.

J is TRBJ2-7 and V is TRBV29-1; D unclear. The CDR3 consists of 12 residues. Germline V gene sequence: CDR1 SQVTM, CDR2 ANQGSEA. V lost 4 bases, J lost 1 base, and 8 bases lay in between. CDR3 amino acids: CSVAGGSYEQYF. The CDR3 DNA reads TGCAGCGTTGCGGGCGGTTCCTACGAGCAGTACTTC.

A few counts support this clonotype. The chain recombines TRBV6-2 or TRBV6-3 with TRBJ1-1; TRBD1 matches at 8 bases. The germline V gene encodes CDR1 MNHEY and CDR2 SVGEGT. There are 16 residues in the CDR3. Losses at the gene ends were 4 bases for V and 0 bases for J; bases not matched to a gene: 7. The CDR3 loop reads CASSFILTGVNTEAFF. As DNA, the CDR3 is TGTGCCAGCAGTTTTATTCTGACAGGGGTGAACACTGAAGCTTTCTTT.

This clonotype was seen at least ten times. V is TRBV10-3 and J is TRBJ2-1; TRBD2 agrees at 12 bases. Looked up from germline, CDR1 is ENHRY and CDR2 is SYGVKD. This CDR3 is 14 amino acids long. V was clipped by 6 bases and J by 7 bases; unmatched bases: 4. The CDR3: CAISRLAGDNEQFF. For the CDR3, the DNA is TGTGCCATCAGCCGACTAGCGGGGGATAATGAGCAGTTCTTC.

This clonotype was recorded at least ten times. The V gene is TRBV10-3, the J gene TRBJ2-5; TRBD1 matches 10 bases. V was pared by 9 bases and J by 4 bases, with 8 bases of the junction left unmatched. Germline V gene lookup returns CDR1 ENHRY and CDR2 SYGVKD. This CDR3 has 14 amino acids. CDR3 amino acids: CAISLGQGGETQYF. For the CDR3, the DNA is TGTGCCATTAGTTTAGGACAGGGGGGAGAGACCCAGTACTTC.

In the case of this clonotype: A read error may be the cause here, since a much bigger clone is one base away. The chain is built from TRBV7-2 and TRBJ2-5; no clear D. The CDR3 spans 14 residues. The V end lost 1 base, the J end lost 1 base, and 7 bases lay between the germline ends. The V gene's germline CDR1 is SGHTA and CDR2 FQGNSA. The CDR3 loop reads CASSLEPAQETQYF. The DNA of the CDR3 is TGTGCCAGCAGCTTAGAACCAGCCCAAGAGACCCAGTACTTC.

This clonotype showed up many times. The chain uses TRBV4-3 and TRBJ2-3, with D unresolved. Between the trimmed V and J ends, which lost 0 bases and 7 bases, there was a span of 8 bases. This CDR3 has 13 amino acids. CDR1 and CDR2 from the germline V gene are LGHNA and YSLEER. CDR3: CASSQEVWNTQYF. The DNA for the CDR3 is TGCGCCAGCAGCCAAGAGGTGTGGAATACGCAGTATTTT.

This clonotype was recorded at least ten times. Here the CDR3 reads CSVPGASGSMGEQFF. Here the CDR3 DNA reads TGCAGCGTCCCGGGTGCTAGCGGGAGTATGGGTGAGCAGTTCTTC. The chain uses TRBV29-1 and TRBJ2-1; 10 nucleotides match TRBD2. The V gene end was trimmed by 6 bases and the J gene end by 9 bases; junction bases not matched to a gene: 14. The germline CDR1 and CDR2 sequences are SQVTM and ANQGSEA. The CDR3 is made up of 15 amino acids.

The J gene is TRBJ1-2, the V gene TRBV20-1; 10 nucleotides align to TRBD1. Germline V gene sequence: CDR1 DFQATT, CDR2 SNEGSKA (reference sequence). The CDR3 has 12 amino acids. J lost 8 bases, V lost 5 bases, and 5 bases had no gene match. Here the CDR3 DNA reads TGCAGTGCTGGACAGGGGGGGAACGGCTACACCTTC. Its translation is CSAGQGGNGYTF.

The V call is TRBV19, the J call TRBJ2-1, with a tentative D call TRBD1 (6 bases). The length of the CDR3 is 14 residues. V dropped 5 bases and J dropped 6 bases, with 14 bases sitting between them. The germline gives CDR1 LNHDA, CDR2 SQIVND (reference sequence). The DNA of the CDR3 is TGTGCCAGTAGTTGGTTGCAGGGGTCCAATGAGCAGTTCTTC. Protein sequence: CASSWLQGSNEQFF.

In this sample, this clonotype turned up many times. The chain combines TRBV28 with TRBJ2-7, with 9 bases identical to TRBD2. The CDR3 runs to 14 residues. The junction had 13 bases not matched to a gene; V was cut back by 8 bases and J by 8 bases. Per germline, CDR1 MDHEN and CDR2 SYDVKM. CDR3 bases: TGTGCCAGCGTCCTTGCGGGAGGGTTTCAGCAGCAGTACTTC. Amino acid sequence: CASVLAGGFQQQYF.

The gene calls are TRBV9 and TRBJ2-1; maybe TRBD2 (5 bases). V lost 4 bases and J lost 2, with 16 bases in between. The CDR3 is 16 amino acids. Looked up from germline, CDR1 is SGDLS and CDR2 is YYNGEE. CDR3 loop: CASSREASWTYNEQFF. The DNA of the CDR3 is TGTGCCAGCAGCCGAGAGGCTAGCTGGACCTACAATGAGCAGTTCTTC.

V gene TRBV29-1 combines with J gene TRBJ1-1; D not certain. The V end was cut by 0 bases, the J end by 0 bases, with 5 bases between. Germline CDR1 SQVTM, CDR2 ANQGSEA. This CDR3 spans 13 amino acids. The CDR3 DNA follows: TGCAGCGTTGAAGAGGGCATGAACACTGAAGCTTTCTTT. As protein: CSVEEGMNTEAFF.

This CDR3 is CASTLTSGEGYEQYF. Here the CDR3 DNA reads TGTGCCAGCACCCTTACATCCGGAGAGGGATACGAGCAGTACTTC. The chain uses TRBV4-2 and TRBJ2-7; a weak D match, TRBD2 (5 bases). The CDR3 is made up of 15 amino acids. Trimming left V 7 bases short and J 4 bases short, with 20 bases between. Germline CDR1 LGHNA, CDR2 YNFKEQ.

This clonotype came up many times. The rearrangement uses TRBV6-1 and TRBJ1-2; a possible D gene is TRBD1 (5 bases). The CDR3 contains 14 residues. V lost 6 bases, J lost 8 bases, and 19 bases lay in between. In germline, CDR1 is MNHNS, CDR2 SASEGT. This CDR3 is CASRATGLSEGYTF. The CDR3 DNA reads TGTGCCAGCAGGGCTACAGGACTCTCCGAAGGCTACACCTTC.

This clonotype showed up many times. Here the CDR3 DNA reads TGCGCCAGCAGCCCACAGCAGACGCCCCTAGACGAGCAGTACTTC. This sequence encodes CASSPQQTPLDEQYF. This chain links TRBV5-1 with TRBJ2-7; no clear D. The V gene lost 4 bases and the J gene lost 5 bases, with 19 bases spanning the gap. Germline CDR1 and CDR2: SGHRS and YFSETQ. CDR3 length equals 15 residues.